The clone carrying this T cell receptor beta chain has only a few counts. The data derive from a study of T cells in Graves' hyperthyroidism and ophthalmopathy. There were TCR beta CDR3 regions amplified from RNA transcripts. HTBI primers were the set used in a first-round RT-PCR of the TCR CDR3. TCRdb re-analysed the multiplex PCR reads in MiXCR, keeping a single row per CDR3 protein. The sample yields 250,000 to 350,000 distinct CDR3 sequences, roughly 20% seen once. Germline V gene data show CDR1 as MNHEY and CDR2 as SVGEGT. The CDR3 consists of 14 residues. Trimming left V 8 bases short and J 7 bases short, with 18 bases between.

The clonotype originates from a man aged 30 to 45 with Graves' ophthalmopathy. Sequencing was performed on blood. The chain combines TRBV6-2 or TRBV6-3 with TRBJ2-1, with D hard to call. The CDR3 reads CASLNAWSSNEQFF. The CDR3 DNA sequence: TGTGCCAGCCTTAACGCCTGGTCCTCTAATGAGCAGTTCTTC.